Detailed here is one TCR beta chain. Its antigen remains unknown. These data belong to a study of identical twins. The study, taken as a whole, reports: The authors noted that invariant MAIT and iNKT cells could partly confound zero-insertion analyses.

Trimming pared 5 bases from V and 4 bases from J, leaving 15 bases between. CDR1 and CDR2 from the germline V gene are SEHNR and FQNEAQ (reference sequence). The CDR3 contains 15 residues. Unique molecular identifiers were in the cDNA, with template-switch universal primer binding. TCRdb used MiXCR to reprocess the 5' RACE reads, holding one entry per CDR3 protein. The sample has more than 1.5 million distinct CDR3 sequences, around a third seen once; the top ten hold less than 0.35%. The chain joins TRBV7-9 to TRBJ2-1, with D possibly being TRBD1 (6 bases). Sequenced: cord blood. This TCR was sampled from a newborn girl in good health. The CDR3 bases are TGTGCCAGCAGCCAGGGGACAACCCCGTACAATGAGCAGTTCTTC. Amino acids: CASSQGTTPYNEQFF.